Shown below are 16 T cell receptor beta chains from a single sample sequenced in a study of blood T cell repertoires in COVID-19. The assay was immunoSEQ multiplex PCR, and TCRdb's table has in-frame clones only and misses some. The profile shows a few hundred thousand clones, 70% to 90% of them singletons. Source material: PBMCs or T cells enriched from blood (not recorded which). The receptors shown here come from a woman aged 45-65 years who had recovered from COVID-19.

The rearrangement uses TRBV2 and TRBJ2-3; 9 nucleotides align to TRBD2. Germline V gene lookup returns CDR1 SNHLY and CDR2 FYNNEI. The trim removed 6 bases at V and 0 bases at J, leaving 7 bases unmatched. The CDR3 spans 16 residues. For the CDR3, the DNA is TGTGCCAGCAGCAGTTTCCTAGCGGGGAGCACAGATACGCAGTATTTT. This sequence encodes CASSSFLAGSTDTQYF.

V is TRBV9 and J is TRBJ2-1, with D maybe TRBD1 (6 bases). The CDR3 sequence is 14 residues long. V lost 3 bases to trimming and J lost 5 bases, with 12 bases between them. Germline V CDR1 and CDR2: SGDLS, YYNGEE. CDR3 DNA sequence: TGTGCCAGCAGCGAGGGGGTTGGAGACAATGAGCAGTTCTTC. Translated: CASSEGVGDNEQFF.

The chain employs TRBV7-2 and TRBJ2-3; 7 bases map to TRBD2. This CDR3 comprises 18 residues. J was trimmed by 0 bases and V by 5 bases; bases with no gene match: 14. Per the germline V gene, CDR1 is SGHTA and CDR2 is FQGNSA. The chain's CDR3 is CASSQLVPLAKSTDTQYF. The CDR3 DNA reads TGTGCCAGCAGCCAGCTTGTCCCACTAGCGAAGAGCACAGATACGCAGTATTTT. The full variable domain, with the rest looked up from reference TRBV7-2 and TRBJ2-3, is GAGVSQSPSNKVTEKGKDVELRCDPISGHTALYWYRQSLGQGLEFLIYFQGNSAPDKSGLPSDRFSAERTGGSVSTLTIQRTQQEDSAVYLCASSQLVPLAKSTDTQYFGPGTRLTVL.

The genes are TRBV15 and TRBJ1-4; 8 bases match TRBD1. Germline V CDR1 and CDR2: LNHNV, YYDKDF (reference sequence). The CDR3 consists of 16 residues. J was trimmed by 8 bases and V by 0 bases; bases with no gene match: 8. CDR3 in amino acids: CATSRDRVQGGEKLFF. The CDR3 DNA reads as TGTGCCACCAGCAGAGATAGGGTACAGGGGGGCGAAAAACTGTTTTTT.

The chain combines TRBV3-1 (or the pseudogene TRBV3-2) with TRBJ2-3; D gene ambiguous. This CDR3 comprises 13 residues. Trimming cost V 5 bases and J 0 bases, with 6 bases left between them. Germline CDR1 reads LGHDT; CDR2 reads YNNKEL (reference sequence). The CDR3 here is CASSSLSTDTQYF. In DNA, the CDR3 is TGTGCCAGCAGCTCGTTAAGCACAGATACGCAGTATTTT.

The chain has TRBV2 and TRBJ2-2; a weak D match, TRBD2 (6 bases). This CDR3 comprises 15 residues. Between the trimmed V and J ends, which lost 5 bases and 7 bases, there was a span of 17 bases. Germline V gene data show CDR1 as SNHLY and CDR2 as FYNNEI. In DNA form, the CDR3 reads TGTGCCAGCAGTAGCCGGGACTTTACAATCGGGGAGCTGTTTTTT. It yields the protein CASSSRDFTIGELFF.

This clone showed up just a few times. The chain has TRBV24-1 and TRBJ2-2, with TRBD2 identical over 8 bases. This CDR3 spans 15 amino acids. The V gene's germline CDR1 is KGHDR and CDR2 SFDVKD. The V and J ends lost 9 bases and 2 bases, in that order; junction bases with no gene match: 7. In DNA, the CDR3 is TGTGCCACCTATCGGGAGGGCTTCAACACCGGGGAGCTGTTTTTT. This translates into CATYREGFNTGELFF.

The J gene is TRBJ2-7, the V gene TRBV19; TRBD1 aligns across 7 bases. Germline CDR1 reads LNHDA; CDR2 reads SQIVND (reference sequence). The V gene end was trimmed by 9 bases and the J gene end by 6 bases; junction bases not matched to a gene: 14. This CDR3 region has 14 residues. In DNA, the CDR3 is TGTGCCAGCAGCACAGGGGCAAGGGGAATCGAGCAGTACTTC. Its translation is CASSTGARGIEQYF.

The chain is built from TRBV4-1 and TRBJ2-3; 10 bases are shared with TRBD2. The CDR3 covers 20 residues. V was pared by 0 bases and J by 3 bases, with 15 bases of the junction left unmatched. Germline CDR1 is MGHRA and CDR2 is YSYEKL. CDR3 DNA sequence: TGCGCCAGCAGCCAAGAACGGCTAGCGGGAGCCTTAGGGGGAACAGATACGCAGTATTTT. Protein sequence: CASSQERLAGALGGTDTQYF.

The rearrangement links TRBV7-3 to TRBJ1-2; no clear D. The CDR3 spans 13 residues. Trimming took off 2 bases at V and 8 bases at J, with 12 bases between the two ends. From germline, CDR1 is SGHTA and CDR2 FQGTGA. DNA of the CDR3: TGTGCCAGCAGCTTAGGAGGGAACTTAGGCTACACCTTC. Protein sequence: CASSLGGNLGYTF.

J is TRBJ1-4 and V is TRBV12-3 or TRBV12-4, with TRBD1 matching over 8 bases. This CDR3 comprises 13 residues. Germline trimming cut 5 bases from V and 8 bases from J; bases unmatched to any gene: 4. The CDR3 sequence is CASSRTGYEKLFF. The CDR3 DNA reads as TGTGCCAGCAGTCGGACAGGGTACGAAAAACTGTTTTTT.

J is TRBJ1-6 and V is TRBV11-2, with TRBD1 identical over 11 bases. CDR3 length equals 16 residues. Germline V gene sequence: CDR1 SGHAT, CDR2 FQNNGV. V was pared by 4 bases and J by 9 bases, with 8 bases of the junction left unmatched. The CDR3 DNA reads TGTGCCAGCAGCTCCCGGGACAGGGGGTTCTCTTCACCCCTCCACTTT. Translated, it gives CASSSRDRGFSSPLHF.

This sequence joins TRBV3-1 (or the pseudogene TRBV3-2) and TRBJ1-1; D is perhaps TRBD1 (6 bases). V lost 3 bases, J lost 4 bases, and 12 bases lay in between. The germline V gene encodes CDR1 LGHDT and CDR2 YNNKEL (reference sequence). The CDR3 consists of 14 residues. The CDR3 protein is CASSHTGFLTEAFF. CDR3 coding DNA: TGTGCCAGCAGCCATACAGGGTTTCTCACTGAAGCTTTCTTT.

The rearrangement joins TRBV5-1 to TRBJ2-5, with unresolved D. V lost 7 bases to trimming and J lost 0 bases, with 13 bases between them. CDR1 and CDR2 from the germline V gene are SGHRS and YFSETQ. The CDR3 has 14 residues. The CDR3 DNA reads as TGCGCCAGCGCCCGAGAGGTCTACCAAGAGACCCAGTACTTC. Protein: CASAREVYQETQYF.

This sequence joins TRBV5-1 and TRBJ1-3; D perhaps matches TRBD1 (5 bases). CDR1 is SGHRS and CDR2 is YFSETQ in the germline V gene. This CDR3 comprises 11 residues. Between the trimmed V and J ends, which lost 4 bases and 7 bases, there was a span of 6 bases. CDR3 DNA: TGCGCCAGCAGCCCAGGGAACACCATATATTTT. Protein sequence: CASSPGNTIYF. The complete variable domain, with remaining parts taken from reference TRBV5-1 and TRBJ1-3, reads KAGVTQTPRYLIKTRGQQVTLSCSPISGHRSVSWYQQTPGQGLQFLFEYFSETQRNKGNFPGRFSGRQFSNSRSEMNVSTLELGDSALYLCASSPGNTIYFGEGSWLTVV.

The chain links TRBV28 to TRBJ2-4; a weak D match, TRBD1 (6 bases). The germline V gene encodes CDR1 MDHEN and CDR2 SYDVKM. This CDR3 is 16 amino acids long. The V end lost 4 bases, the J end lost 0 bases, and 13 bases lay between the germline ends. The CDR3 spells CASSSSGALAKNIQYF. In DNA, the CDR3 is TGTGCCAGCAGTTCCTCAGGGGCCTTAGCCAAAAACATTCAGTACTTC.